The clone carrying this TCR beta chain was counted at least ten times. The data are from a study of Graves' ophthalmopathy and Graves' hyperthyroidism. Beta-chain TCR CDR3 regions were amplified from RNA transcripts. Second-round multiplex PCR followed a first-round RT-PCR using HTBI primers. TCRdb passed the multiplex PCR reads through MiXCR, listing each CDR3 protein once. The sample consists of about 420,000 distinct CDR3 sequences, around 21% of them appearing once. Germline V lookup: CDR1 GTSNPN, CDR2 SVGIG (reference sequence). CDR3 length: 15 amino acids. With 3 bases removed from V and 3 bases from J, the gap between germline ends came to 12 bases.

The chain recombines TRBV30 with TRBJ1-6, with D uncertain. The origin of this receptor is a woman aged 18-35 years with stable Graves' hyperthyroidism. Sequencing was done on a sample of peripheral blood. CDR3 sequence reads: CAWRYTTNYNSPLHF. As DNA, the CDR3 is TGTGCCTGGAGATATACTACCAACTATAATTCACCCCTCCACTTT.